Below are 32 T cell receptor beta chains sequenced from a single sample in a study of Graves' ophthalmopathy and Graves' hyperthyroidism. RNA transcripts were the template, and TCR beta CDR3 regions were amplified from them. HTBI-primed RT-PCR formed the first round, and a multiplex PCR formed the second. One entry per CDR3 protein, called by TCRdb with MiXCR from the multiplex PCR reads. This table holds 500,000 to 800,000 distinct CDR3 sequences, approximately 39% found once. The specimen was peripheral blood. The origin of the receptors is an adult man with Graves' ophthalmopathy.

There are a few counts of this clonotype. It may be a read error: a sequence one base away is much more abundant. This chain links TRBV13 with TRBJ2-7, with 7 nucleotides matching TRBD1. CDR1 is PRHDT, CDR2 FYEKMQ, per germline (reference sequence). This CDR3 has 15 amino acids. The CDR3 DNA sequence: TGTGCCGGCAGCTCCCTCGGACAGGAGGCGGGCGAGCAGTACTTC. Protein: CAGSSLGQEAGEQYF.

V and J are TRBV7-2 and TRBJ2-2, with D unresolved. V shed 5 bases and J shed 6 bases, with 7 bases lying between them. In germline, CDR1 is SGHTA, CDR2 FQGNSA. The CDR3 contains 12 residues. CDR3 loop: CASSPSAGELFF. CDR3 DNA: TGTGCCAGCAGCCCCTCGGCCGGGGAGCTGTTTTTT.

The chain recombines TRBV9 with TRBJ2-7, with 7 nucleotides matching TRBD2. The germline CDR1 and CDR2 sequences are SGDLS and YYNGEE. After removal of 3 bases from V and 5 bases from J, the junction contained 14 bases not matched to a gene. The CDR3 consists of 16 residues. The CDR3 nucleotides are TGTGCCAGCAGCGACTCTAGCGGTCCACGTTGGGACGAGCAGTACTTC. Protein sequence: CASSDSSGPRWDEQYF.

This chain links TRBV12-3 or TRBV12-4 with TRBJ2-5; unclear D gene. With 2 bases removed from V and 8 bases from J, the gap between germline ends came to 12 bases. The CDR3 sequence is 13 residues long. The chain's CDR3 is CASSLSTVLTQYF. CDR3 coding DNA: TGTGCCAGCAGTTTATCAACAGTCCTTACCCAGTACTTC.

In its sample, this clonotype was seen a few times. The chain joins TRBV11-2 to TRBJ2-5; 13 nucleotides align to TRBD2. V lost 1 base, J lost 7 bases, and 3 bases stayed unmatched. The CDR3 length is 15 residues. CDR1 is SGHAT and CDR2 is FQNNGV in the germline V gene. The CDR3 here is CASSLVWTSGGTQYF. CDR3 nucleotide sequence: TGTGCCAGCAGCTTAGTCTGGACTAGCGGGGGGACCCAGTACTTC.

This clonotype has a count of ten or more. At one of its ends the junction is not consistent with the germline gene, which may arise from a read error. This chain joins TRBV11-2 and TRBJ2-5, with 9 bases fitting TRBD2. This CDR3 region has 14 residues. Germline values: CDR1 SGHAT, CDR2 FQNNGV. CDR3 sequence: CASSLGTSRETQYF. The CDR3 bases are TGTGCTAGCAGCTTAGGGACTAGCCGGGAGACCCAGTACTTC.

This clonotype was seen repeatedly, ten times or more. V and J are TRBV7-9 and TRBJ2-6; 9 nucleotides match TRBD1. The CDR3 runs to 20 residues. Germline trimming cut 5 bases from V and 0 bases from J; bases unmatched to any gene: 14. Germline-derived CDR1 and CDR2 are SEHNR and FQNEAQ (reference sequence). In DNA form, the CDR3 reads TGTGCCAGCAGCGAGGGACAGGGTAGGATTTCGAACTCTGGGGCCAACGTCCTGACTTTC. Translation gives CASSEGQGRISNSGANVLTF.

This clonotype was picked up a small number of times. The gene calls are TRBV6-5 and TRBJ1-1, with 8 bases aligning to TRBD1. Trimming took 5 bases from V and 4 from J; bases not matched to a gene: 6. The CDR3 is 14 amino acids. Germline V gene sequence: CDR1 MNHEY, CDR2 SVGAGI. The CDR3: CASSPGGSGTEAFF. For the CDR3, the DNA is TGTGCCAGCAGTCCAGGGGGCTCGGGCACTGAAGCTTTCTTT.

This clonotype appeared many times. The V gene is TRBV12-5, the J gene TRBJ1-5, with 9 positions matching TRBD1. This CDR3 contains 16 residues. The J segment lost 9 bases and the V segment lost 0 bases, leaving 9 bases of the junction unmatched. Germline CDR1 LGHNT, CDR2 FRNRAP. As DNA, the CDR3 is TGTGCTAGTGGTTTGGTACTGGGACAGGGCCCTGGGCCCCAGCATTTT. It codes for CASGLVLGQGPGPQHF.

This clonotype occurred many times. The chain uses TRBV19 and TRBJ1-1; a weak D match, TRBD1 (5 bases). This CDR3 region has 12 residues. Trimming removed 3 bases from V and 8 bases from J, with 10 bases in between. Germline assignment: CDR1 LNHDA and CDR2 SQIVND (reference sequence). The CDR3 coding sequence is TGTGCCAGTAGTATTGGGGCAGGAGAAGCTTTCTTT. Protein product: CASSIGAGEAFF.

This clonotype has a handful of counts. This sequence joins TRBV27 and TRBJ1-4, with 7 nucleotides matching TRBD1. The J segment lost 8 bases and the V segment lost 4 bases, leaving 7 bases of the junction unmatched. CDR3 length equals 14 residues. Germline-derived CDR1 and CDR2 are MNHEY and SMNVEV (reference sequence). Here the CDR3 DNA reads TGTGCCAGCAGTTCAGACAGGGAGGGGGAAAAACTGTTTTTT. Protein sequence: CASSSDREGEKLFF.

In this sample, this clonotype turned up many times. The chain uses TRBV24-1 and TRBJ2-5, with 8 bases matching TRBD1. The CDR3 consists of 14 residues. The germline V gene has CDR1 KGHDR and CDR2 SFDVKD. Trimming at V came to 10 bases and at J to 7 bases, leaving 13 bases not matched to a gene. This CDR3 reads CATQGDRLRGTQYF. The CDR3 bases are TGTGCCACGCAGGGGGACAGGCTAAGGGGGACCCAGTACTTC.

The chain has TRBV7-6 and TRBJ1-1, with 8 bases lining up with TRBD1. CDR3 length equals 15 residues. Germline values: CDR1 SGHVS, CDR2 FNYEAQ. V dropped 4 bases and J dropped 5; count of bases not matched to a gene: 9. CDR3 nucleotide sequence: TGTGCCAGCAGCTCGGAACAGGGGGGAAGGACTGAAGCTTTCTTT. It translates to CASSSEQGGRTEAFF.

This clonotype appeared many times. This rearrangement joins TRBV7-9 to TRBJ1-5, with 7 bases aligning to TRBD1. The length of the CDR3 is 16 residues. V shed 4 bases, J shed 3 bases, and the junction held 9 bases outside the gene matches. Germline lookup yields CDR1 SEHNR and CDR2 FQNEAQ (reference sequence). CDR3 sequence (DNA): TGTGCCAGCAGCTCCTCGACAGGGCTCGACAATCAGCCCCAGCATTTT. It yields the protein CASSSSTGLDNQPQHF.

V gene TRBV27 combines with J gene TRBJ2-7; 13 bases align to TRBD2. Per the germline V gene, CDR1 is MNHEY and CDR2 is SMNVEV (reference sequence). V lost 6 bases to trimming and J lost 5 bases; unmatched junction nucleotides: 7. The CDR3 spans 15 residues. The CDR3 nucleotides are TGTGCCAGCAGCGAGGGGGGACTAGCGGGAAACGAGCAGTACTTC. Its protein is CASSEGGLAGNEQYF.

The chain recombines TRBV5-1 with TRBJ2-5; 10 nucleotides match TRBD1. V lost 5 bases, J lost 5 bases, and 9 bases stayed unmatched. There are 15 residues in the CDR3. Germline loops: CDR1 SGHRS, CDR2 YFSETQ. CDR3 loop: CASRVGTGAYETQYF. Here the CDR3 DNA reads TGCGCCAGCAGAGTAGGGACAGGGGCTTATGAGACCCAGTACTTC. The variable domain in full, completed from reference TRBV5-1 and TRBJ2-5, reads KAGVTQTPRYLIKTRGQQVTLSCSPISGHRSVSWYQQTPGQGLQFLFEYFSETQRNKGNFPGRFSGRQFSNSRSEMNVSTLELGDSALYLCASRVGTGAYETQYFGPGTRLLVL.

This clonotype has at least ten counts. The J gene is TRBJ1-1, the V gene TRBV20-1; D is uncertain. The CDR3 is 13 residues long. Germline V lookup: CDR1 DFQATT, CDR2 SNEGSKA (reference sequence). V was trimmed by 1 base and J by 5 bases, leaving 11 bases between them. DNA of the CDR3: TGCAGTGCTAGAGTAGGTGGTAGTACTGAAGCTTTCTTT. It encodes CSARVGGSTEAFF.

This clonotype was counted ten times or more. The chain has TRBV20-1 and TRBJ2-7, with 10 bases that match TRBD2. With 3 bases clipped from V and 5 bases from J, the junction kept 4 bases outside the gene matches. The CDR3 contains 13 residues. Germline assignment: CDR1 DFQATT and CDR2 SNEGSKA (reference sequence). The CDR3 here is CSASPSGRHEQYF. Written as DNA, the CDR3 is TGCAGTGCTAGCCCTAGCGGGAGACACGAGCAGTACTTC.

The chain joins TRBV10-3 to TRBJ1-2; the D gene is possibly TRBD1 (5 bases). CDR1 and CDR2 from the germline V gene are ENHRY and SYGVKD. The CDR3 has 12 amino acids. Trimming took 10 bases from V and 8 from J, leaving 17 bases between them. The CDR3 DNA reads TGTGCCACGTTCGGGACCGGGGAGGGCTACACCTTC. Its translation: CATFGTGEGYTF.

The chain combines TRBV6-1 with TRBJ1-2, with D possibly TRBD1 on 5 matching bases. Germline CDR1 and CDR2: MNHNS and SASEGT. CDR3 size: 14 residues. Trimming took 6 bases from V and 4 from J, leaving 15 bases between them. The CDR3 nucleotides read TGTGCCAGCAGGGATGGGGGATCAGGCTATGGCTACACCTTC. Protein: CASRDGGSGYGYTF.

Many counts were recorded for this clonotype. The chain employs TRBV20-1 and TRBJ2-7, with 7 bases lining up with TRBD2. The CDR3 covers 11 residues. Trimming removed 6 bases from V and 6 bases from J; junction bases left unmatched: 5. Germline CDR1 DFQATT, CDR2 SNEGSKA (reference sequence). The CDR3 DNA sequence: TGCAGTGCCACGGGGGGAGGCGAGCAGTACTTC. Protein sequence: CSATGGGEQYF.

The J gene is TRBJ1-5, the V gene TRBV6-6, with 12 bases that match TRBD1. This CDR3 contains 16 residues. With 2 bases clipped from V and 7 bases from J, the junction kept 6 bases outside the gene matches. CDR1 and CDR2 (germline): MNHNY, SVGAGI (reference sequence). The CDR3 region has the DNA TGTGCCAGCAGTTACCCTGGGACAGGGGGCTCCCAGCCCCAGCATTTT. Translated: CASSYPGTGGSQPQHF.

Many counts were recorded for this clonotype. CDR3 protein: CASSGAYEQYF. The CDR3 coding sequence is TGTGCCAGCAGTGGGGCCTACGAGCAGTACTTC. J is TRBJ2-7 and V is TRBV12-5; D is uncertain. Germline values: CDR1 LGHNT, CDR2 FRNRAP. The CDR3 is 11 amino acids.

This clonotype was found many times. The V and J genes are TRBV2 and TRBJ2-7; D not certain. The germline V gene encodes CDR1 SNHLY and CDR2 FYNNEI. Deletions cut 3 bases from V and 0 bases from J, with 9 bases between. The CDR3 is made up of 14 amino acids. CDR3 loop: CASSEYYSSYEQYF. CDR3 in DNA: TGTGCCAGCAGTGAGTACTACAGCTCCTACGAGCAGTACTTC.

Notes on this clonotype: Because the CDR3 is missing its conserved closing phenylalanine or tryptophan, this is likely a read error. No DNA is shown, since the ends of the CDR3 on it are uncertain; the CDR3 is the one TCRdb lists. This chain uses TRBV2 with TRBJ1-2. The length of the CDR3 is 8 amino acids, counting both ends. Per the germline V gene, CDR1 is SNHLY and CDR2 is FYNNEI. This CDR3 reads CASRGRPG.

This clonotype has ten or more counts. The chain links TRBV6-5 to TRBJ2-5; D is possibly TRBD2 (5 bases). CDR1 is MNHEY and CDR2 is SVGAGI in the germline V gene. CDR3 length: 15 residues. The V gene lost 0 bases and the J gene lost 4 bases, with 12 bases spanning the gap. The CDR3 region has the DNA TGTGCCAGCAGTTACTCCCACTTAGGAGGAGAGACCCAGTACTTC. As protein: CASSYSHLGGETQYF.

A single count supports this clonotype. The J gene is TRBJ2-7, the V gene TRBV7-8, with D perhaps TRBD2 (5 bases). The length of the CDR3 is 12 residues. Germline V lookup: CDR1 SGHVS, CDR2 FQNEAQ. V dropped 5 bases and J dropped 6 bases, with 11 bases sitting between them. The CDR3 sequence: CASSPIGGEQYF. In DNA form, the CDR3 reads TGTGCCAGCAGCCCAATAGGAGGCGAGCAGTACTTC.

The chain couples TRBV27 to TRBJ1-2; TRBD1 agrees at 8 bases. The CDR3 has 13 residues. The V and J ends lost 7 bases and 7 bases, in that order; junction bases with no gene match: 8. Germline assignment: CDR1 MNHEY and CDR2 SMNVEV (reference sequence). The CDR3 spells CASTDRGLGGYTF. The CDR3 DNA follows: TGTGCCAGCACCGACAGGGGACTCGGTGGCTACACCTTC.

In this sample, this clonotype turned up a few times. The chain has TRBV2 and TRBJ2-7; 9 positions agree with TRBD2. V lost 5 bases, J lost 2 bases, and 19 bases stayed unmatched. The CDR3 is 19 amino acids. Germline V CDR1 and CDR2: SNHLY, FYNNEI. CDR3 sequence: CASSYRDRTGLADTYEQYF. CDR3 coding DNA: TGTGCCAGCAGTTATCGTGACAGGACGGGACTAGCTGATACCTACGAGCAGTACTTC.

The gene calls are TRBV29-1 and TRBJ2-5; D tentatively fits TRBD1 or TRBD2 (6 bases each). Trimming shortened V by 3 bases and J by 7 bases, and 15 bases separated the two germline ends. This CDR3 region has 13 residues. In germline, CDR1 is SQVTM, CDR2 ANQGSEA. The CDR3 DNA sequence: TGCAGCGTTGAGTTGGGGGGCATGGGGACCCAGTACTTC. Translation: CSVELGGMGTQYF. The whole variable domain, remainder taken from reference TRBV29-1 and TRBJ2-5, is SAVISQKPSRDICQRGTSLTIQCQVDSQVTMMFWYRQQPGQSLTLIATANQGSEATYESGFVIDKFPISRPNLTFSTLTVSNMSPEDSSIYLCSVELGGMGTQYFGPGTRLLVL.

With regard to this clonotype: A much bigger clone sits one base away, suggesting this may be a read error. The chain has TRBV7-2 and TRBJ1-5; 9 bases are a match to TRBD1. Germline CDR1 and CDR2: SGHTA and FQGNSA. CDR3 length equals 15 residues. The CDR3 bases are TGTGCCCGCAGCAGACAGGGGGTGGCAGGGCAGCCCCAGCATTTT. Translated, it gives CARSRQGVAGQPQHF.

This clonotype was seen ten or more times. This chain uses TRBV7-8 with TRBJ1-5; TRBD1 agrees at 10 bases. CDR3 size: 15 residues. Per germline, CDR1 SGHVS and CDR2 FQNEAQ. J was trimmed by 5 bases and V by 1 base; bases with no gene match: 2. This chain's CDR3 is CASSLEGQGYQPQHF. CDR3 nucleotide sequence: TGTGCCAGCAGCTTAGAGGGACAGGGGTATCAGCCCCAGCATTTT. The whole variable domain, filled in from reference TRBV7-8 and TRBJ1-5, reads GAGVSQSPRYKVAKRGQDVALRCDPISGHVSLFWYQQALGQGPEFLTYFQNEAQLDKSGLPSDRFFAERPEGSVSTLKIQRTQQEDSAVYLCASSLEGQGYQPQHFGDGTRLSIL.